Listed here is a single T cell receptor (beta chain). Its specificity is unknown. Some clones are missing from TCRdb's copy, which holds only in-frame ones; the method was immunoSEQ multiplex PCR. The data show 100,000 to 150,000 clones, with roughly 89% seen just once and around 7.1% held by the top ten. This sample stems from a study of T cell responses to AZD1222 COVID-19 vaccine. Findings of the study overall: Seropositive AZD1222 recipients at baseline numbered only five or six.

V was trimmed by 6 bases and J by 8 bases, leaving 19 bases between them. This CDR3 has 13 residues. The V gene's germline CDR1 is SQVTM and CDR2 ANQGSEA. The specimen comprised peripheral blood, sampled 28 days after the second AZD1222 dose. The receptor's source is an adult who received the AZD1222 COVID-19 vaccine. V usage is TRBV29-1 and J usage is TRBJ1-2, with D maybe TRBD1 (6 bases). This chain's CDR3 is CSVSHRVAAGYTF. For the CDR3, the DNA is TGCAGCGTAAGCCACAGGGTGGCGGCCGGCTACACCTTC.